Each of the 25 T cell receptor beta chains below was sequenced from the same sample in a study of Ad26.COV2.S vaccination and SARS-CoV-2 variants. The assay was immunoSEQ multiplex PCR, and TCRdb's table has in-frame clones only and misses some. In the table there are 380,000 or so clones, approximately 86% of which are singletons. Indicated treatment: about 20 received Ad26.COV2.S at low or high dose, single or two shots; about 5 received placebo; per-sample allocation not given. Samples analyzed were those drawn on day 63 after the first vaccine or placebo injection. The source was peripheral blood, collected in a trial of Ad26.COV2.S vaccine versus placebo. The receptors were gathered from a person aged 18 to 59 who received the Ad26.COV2.S COVID-19 vaccine or a placebo.

The chain has TRBV24-1 and TRBJ1-2; weak D call: TRBD1 (5 bases). CDR1 KGHDR and CDR2 SFDVKD come from the germline V gene. Trimming pared 4 bases from V and 8 bases from J, leaving 19 bases between. The CDR3 length is 15 residues. CDR3 in DNA: TGTGCCACCAGTGAAACCGGGACGGCTCTAGGAGGCTACACCTTC. Translation gives CATSETGTALGGYTF.

The chain has TRBV27 and TRBJ2-1; TRBD1 is a possible D gene (6 bases). CDR3 length: 15 amino acids. Trimming shortened V by 7 bases and J by 5 bases, and 18 bases separated the two germline ends. Germline-derived CDR1 and CDR2 are MNHEY and SMNVEV (reference sequence). In DNA, the CDR3 is TGTGCCAGCACCCCCCCAGGGGCAAGCCACAATGAGCAGTTCTTC. Its protein is CASTPPGASHNEQFF.

V is TRBV5-1 and J is TRBJ1-2, with D unclear. CDR1 is SGHRS and CDR2 is YFSETQ in the germline V gene. This CDR3 contains 15 residues. The V end was cut by 0 bases, the J end by 2 bases, with 11 bases between. DNA for the CDR3: TGCGCCAGCAGCTTGGATTCCACAGTAAACTATGGCTACACCTTC. Protein product: CASSLDSTVNYGYTF.

Only one count was recorded for this clone. This chain uses TRBV28 with TRBJ2-1, with 12 nucleotides matching TRBD2. The CDR3 spans 15 residues. Per the germline V gene, CDR1 is MDHEN and CDR2 is SYDVKM. Trimming at V came to 6 bases and at J to 4 bases, leaving 4 bases not matched to a gene. The DNA of the CDR3 is TGTGCCAGCAGACCACTAGCGGGAGGTTACAATGAGCAGTTCTTC. The encoded protein is CASRPLAGGYNEQFF.

This chain connects TRBV28 to TRBJ2-1; D uncertain. There are 11 residues in the CDR3. The V end lost 6 bases, the J end lost 4 bases, and 4 bases lay between the germline ends. Per germline, CDR1 MDHEN and CDR2 SYDVKM. The CDR3 nucleotides read TGTGCCAGCAGCCAGTACAATGAGCAGTTCTTC. It translates to CASSQYNEQFF.

The rearrangement uses TRBV2 and TRBJ1-5; weak D call: TRBD1 (6 bases). V shed 1 base and J shed 5 bases, with 12 bases lying between them. Looked up from germline, CDR1 is SNHLY and CDR2 is FYNNEI. This CDR3 region has 15 residues. CDR3 bases: TGTGCCAGCAGTGAAGAGGACAGCTACTATCAGCCCCAGCATTTT. The encoded protein is CASSEEDSYYQPQHF.

This chain uses TRBV27 with TRBJ2-3; TRBD1 might be the D (5 bases). The CDR3 totals 17 residues. Trimming took off 5 bases at V and 0 bases at J, with 18 bases between the two ends. Germline-derived CDR1 and CDR2 are MNHEY and SMNVEV (reference sequence). The CDR3 nucleotides are TGTGCCAGCAGTCAGGGAAGTAGGACAACCAGCACAGATACGCAGTATTTT. It translates to CASSQGSRTTSTDTQYF.

The chain is built from TRBV19 and TRBJ2-7; 7 bases map to TRBD2. CDR1 and CDR2 (germline): LNHDA, SQIVND (reference sequence). The ends lost 3 bases at V and 0 bases at J; junction bases unmatched: 2. The CDR3 has 14 amino acids. The CDR3, as DNA: TGTGCCAGTAGTATGGGGAGGGCCTCCTACGAGCAGTACTTC. Its protein is CASSMGRASYEQYF.

The chain uses TRBV28 and TRBJ1-5; 9 bases map to TRBD1. There are 14 residues in the CDR3. Germline-derived CDR1 and CDR2 are MDHEN and SYDVKM. V lost 5 bases and J lost 6; bases outside the gene matches: 5. The CDR3 coding sequence is TGTGCCAGCAGTGCCGGGACAGGGTCTCAGCCCCAGCATTTT. This translates into CASSAGTGSQPQHF.

This clone was seen once. The chain is built from TRBV5-1 and TRBJ2-5; 11 bases agree with TRBD2. This CDR3 region has 15 residues. CDR1 and CDR2 from the germline V gene are SGHRS and YFSETQ. The junction had 2 bases not matched to a gene; V was cut back by 0 bases and J by 4 bases. The CDR3 nucleotides are TGCGCCAGCAGCTTGGTAGCGGGGGGGGCAGAGACCCAGTACTTC. Protein product: CASSLVAGGAETQYF.

The chain employs TRBV7-8 and TRBJ2-2; D is unresolved. Trimming took off 1 base at V and 2 bases at J, with 8 bases between the two ends. Germline-derived CDR1 and CDR2 are SGHVS and FQNEAQ. The CDR3 is made up of 15 amino acids. CDR3 amino acids: CASSLVVSNTGELFF. Here the CDR3 DNA reads TGTGCCAGCAGCTTAGTTGTGTCAAACACCGGGGAGCTGTTTTTT.

This clone was found once. The chain combines TRBV5-1 with TRBJ2-2, with D possibly TRBD2 on 5 matching bases. This CDR3 comprises 13 residues. The V end lost 0 bases, the J end lost 6 bases, and 6 bases lay between the germline ends. Germline lookup yields CDR1 SGHRS and CDR2 YFSETQ. CDR3 loop: CASSLEDSGELFF. CDR3 coding DNA: TGCGCCAGCAGCTTGGAGGACTCCGGGGAGCTGTTTTTT.

This chain links TRBV6-6 with TRBJ2-5; TRBD2 matches at 15 bases. This CDR3 region has 15 residues. V gave up 5 bases and J gave up 8 bases; unmatched junction bases: 6. CDR1 is MNHNY and CDR2 is SVGAGI in the germline V gene (reference sequence). This chain's CDR3 is CASSPGTSGGHTQYF. The CDR3 DNA is TGTGCCAGCAGTCCCGGGACTAGCGGGGGGCACACCCAGTACTTC.

This clone was seen ten or more times. This chain joins TRBV10-3 and TRBJ2-1, with 7 bases matching TRBD1. CDR1 is ENHRY, CDR2 SYGVKD, per germline. The ends lost 4 bases at V and 6 bases at J; junction bases unmatched: 3. The CDR3 has 13 residues. The chain's CDR3 is CAISAGTVNEQFF. As DNA, the CDR3 is TGTGCCATCAGTGCCGGGACAGTCAATGAGCAGTTCTTC.

The J gene is TRBJ2-1, the V gene TRBV7-6; 7 bases match TRBD2. The V gene end was trimmed by 1 base and the J gene end by 4 bases; junction bases not matched to a gene: 1. This CDR3 spans 14 amino acids. The germline V gene has CDR1 SGHVS and CDR2 FNYEAQ. CDR3 region: CASSLVGGYNEQFF. The CDR3, as DNA: TGTGCCAGCAGCTTAGTGGGGGGGTACAATGAGCAGTTCTTC.

This clone was seen only a few times. This CDR3 reads CASRAPSSYEQYF. The CDR3 DNA reads as TGTGCCAGTAGGGCACCGAGCTCCTACGAGCAGTACTTC. The chain has TRBV19 and TRBJ2-7, with D uncertain. The CDR3 is 13 residues long. Trimming removed 6 bases at V and 0 bases at J, with 9 bases between. Germline V CDR1 and CDR2: LNHDA, SQIVND (reference sequence).

The V call is TRBV6-2 or TRBV6-3, the J call TRBJ2-3; 11 bases are a match to TRBD2. The ends lost 2 bases at V and 2 bases at J; junction bases unmatched: 9. Germline V gives CDR1 MNHEY, CDR2 SVGEGT. CDR3 length equals 18 residues. CDR3 amino acids: CASSYLRGLAVHTDTQYF. In DNA, the CDR3 is TGTGCCAGCAGTTACCTAAGGGGACTAGCGGTACACACAGATACGCAGTATTTT.

The gene calls are TRBV14 and TRBJ2-1, with 11 positions matching TRBD2. V dropped 5 bases and J dropped 3; count of bases not matched to a gene: 9. The CDR3 totals 17 residues. CDR1 is SGHDN and CDR2 is FVKESK in the germline V gene. DNA for the CDR3: TGTGCCAGCAGCGCCCTTCTAGCGGGGGGACTCTACAATGAGCAGTTCTTC. It specifies CASSALLAGGLYNEQFF. The whole variable domain, remainder taken from reference TRBV14 and TRBJ2-1, is EAGVTQFPSHSVIEKGQTVTLRCDPISGHDNLYWYRRVMGKEIKFLLHFVKESKQDESGMPNNRFLAERTGGTYSTLKVQPAELEDSGVYFCASSALLAGGLYNEQFFGPGTRLTVL.

The chain employs TRBV28 and TRBJ2-6; D tentatively fits TRBD1 or TRBD2 (6 bases each). The germline V and J ends were trimmed by 4 bases and 4 bases, with 11 bases remaining between them. CDR3 length: 15 amino acids. Germline CDR1 and CDR2: MDHEN and SYDVKM. DNA for the CDR3: TGTGCCAGCAGTTCGGGGGCTACCGGGGCCAACGTCCTGACTTTC. Protein product: CASSSGATGANVLTF.

The chain recombines TRBV19 with TRBJ1-2; D is unresolved. Germline CDR1 is LNHDA and CDR2 is SQIVND (reference sequence). Trimming shortened V by 9 bases and J by 5 bases, and 22 bases separated the two germline ends. This CDR3 region has 15 residues. The CDR3 region has the DNA TGTGCCAGCTCACGACTGTCGGAGTATATGTATGGCTACACCTTC. This translates into CASSRLSEYMYGYTF.

The chain links TRBV6-5 to TRBJ2-3; D may be TRBD2 (5 bases). The CDR3 is made up of 14 amino acids. CDR1 and CDR2 from the germline V gene are MNHEY and SVGAGI. V lost 2 bases and J lost 1, with 7 bases in between. CDR3 sequence: CASSYLGGTDTQYF. In nucleotides, the CDR3 is TGTGCCAGCAGTTACCTCGGGGGCACAGATACGCAGTATTTT.

The chain is built from TRBV5-4 and TRBJ2-4; 10 bases are a match to TRBD1. Trimming removed 9 bases from V and 0 bases from J; junction bases left unmatched: 9. Germline V gives CDR1 SGHNT, CDR2 YYREEE (reference sequence). The CDR3 is 16 residues long. CDR3 residues: CATETGGPGAKNIQYF. The CDR3 bases are TGTGCCACGGAGACAGGGGGCCCCGGAGCCAAAAACATTCAGTACTTC.

This clone was observed once. This rearrangement joins TRBV4-3 to TRBJ1-1; the D is unclear. Trimming cost V 4 bases and J 2 bases, with 11 bases left between them. Germline CDR1 is LGHNA and CDR2 is YSLEER. This CDR3 has 14 residues. In DNA, the CDR3 is TGCGCCAGCAGCCCCAGACACTCAAACACTGAAGCTTTCTTT. Translation gives CASSPRHSNTEAFF.

V gene TRBV5-5 combines with J gene TRBJ1-6; D gene uncertain. Between the trimmed V and J ends, which lost 4 bases and 4 bases, there was a span of 12 bases. The CDR3 sequence is 15 residues long. Germline loops: CDR1 SGHKS, CDR2 YYEKEE (reference sequence). CDR3 residues: CASSLGWQYNSPLHF. The CDR3 region has the DNA TGTGCCAGCAGCCTGGGGTGGCAGTATAATTCACCCCTCCACTTT.

V gene TRBV12-3 or TRBV12-4 combines with J gene TRBJ1-2, with D possibly being TRBD1 (5 bases). The CDR3 runs 13 residues. V was cut by 6 bases and J by 5 bases, with 13 bases left in between. CDR3 residues: CASSRTGPYGYTF. The CDR3 DNA is TGTGCCAGCAGCCGAACAGGCCCATATGGCTACACCTTC.